A selection of T cell receptor beta chains follows, all from one sample in a study of cytomegalovirus exposure and HLA in healthy donors. Libraries were prepared by immunoSEQ multiplex PCR; TCRdb keeps only in-frame clonotypes and omits some of them. The sample has 130,000 or so clones, over 70% seen once. Sample: PBMCs. The receptors derive from a woman in her thirties or forties in good health and CMV-seropositive. Each CDR3 is given with its conserved first and last residue. D genes are given only for firm matches. Only part of the rows carry a size: once, few, many, or a class if the clone is expanded.

v_call,d_call,j_call,clone_size,cdr3_nt,cdr3_aa
TRBV5-1,TRBD1,TRBJ2-6,NA,TGCGCCAGCAGTGACGGGACAGGGGGGACTGGGGCCAACGTCCTGACTTTC,CASSDGTGGTGANVLTF
TRBV6-5,TRBD1,TRBJ1-2,NA,TGTGCCAGCAGCCCTCGACAGGGGAGGTATGGCTACACCTTC,CASSPRQGRYGYTF
TRBV27,TRBD2,TRBJ2-1,NA,TGTGCCAGCAGTTCCCCCCTAGCGGGAACGCGATACAATGAGCAGTTCTTC,CASSSPLAGTRYNEQFF
TRBV29-1,TRBD2,TRBJ2-5,few,TGCAGCGTCCGAACTAGCGGGGGGGCAGGGAAAGAGACCCAGTACTTC,CSVRTSGGAGKETQYF
TRBV28,TRBD2,TRBJ2-7,NA,TGTGCCAGCAGTTTCCCTTTAGCGGGAGGTGACTACGAGCAGTACTTC,CASSFPLAGGDYEQYF
TRBV7-9,NA,TRBJ1-1,NA,TGTTCCAGCAGCTTTATGACGGAGAGGGCTGAAGCTTTCTTT,CSSSFMTERAEAFF
TRBV6-5,NA,TRBJ2-3,few,TGTGCCAGCAGTTTCCGTGTCCCAGATACGCAGTATTTT,CASSFRVPDTQYF
TRBV6-5,NA,TRBJ1-3,NA,TGTGCCAGCCAAAAAGCGGGGAGACACACCATATATTTT,CASQKAGRHTIYF
TRBV7-7,TRBD2,TRBJ2-1,NA,TGTGCTAGCAGCTTCTTAGCGGGAGGGCCCGACAATGAGCAGTTCTTC,CASSFLAGGPDNEQFF
TRBV9,TRBD1,TRBJ2-7,once,TGTGCCAGCAGCGTAGGACAGGGCTTTCGCGAGCAGTACTTC,CASSVGQGFREQYF
TRBV9,NA,TRBJ1-4,NA,TGTGCCAGCAGCGCCAGTGCGGGGTCTAATAGGGAAAAACTGTTTTTT,CASSASAGSNREKLFF
TRBV29-1,NA,TRBJ1-2,few,TGCAGCGTTGAAGATCGGTGGAACTATGGCTACACCTTC,CSVEDRWNYGYTF
TRBV6-4,TRBD1,TRBJ1-2,NA,TGTGCCAGCAGGACAGGGAGAAGCTACACCTTC,CASRTGRSYTF
TRBV4-3,NA,TRBJ1-5,few,TGCGCCAGCAGCCAAAACAGCTATAGCAATCAGCCCCAGCATTTT,CASSQNSYSNQPQHF
TRBV7-3,NA,TRBJ1-1,NA,TGTGCCAGCAGCTCCCAGGGTGACACTGAAGCTTTCTTT,CASSSQGDTEAFF
TRBV5-4,NA,TRBJ1-4,NA,TGTGCCAGCACCCGGGGGGGTTCGGATGAAAAACTGTTTTTT,CASTRGGSDEKLFF
TRBV27,NA,TRBJ2-1,NA,TGTGCCAGCAGTTTATTCCCGGGAGTGGGGTACAATGAGCAGTTCTTC,CASSLFPGVGYNEQFF
TRBV7-2,NA,TRBJ1-2,NA,TGTGCCAGCAGCTTCACTCCAGGGCCGGGCTATGGCTACACCTTC,CASSFTPGPGYGYTF
TRBV6-1,NA,TRBJ1-5,NA,TGTGCCAGCAGTGAAGAGCGGAGTGGTTTTGGCAATCAGCCCCAGCATTTT,CASSEERSGFGNQPQHF
TRBV6-5,NA,TRBJ2-7,NA,TGTGCCGGCAACCCGACAGGGGAGGGGGAGCAGTACTTC,CAGNPTGEGEQYF
TRBV10-1,TRBD2,TRBJ2-4,NA,TGCGCCAGCAGTGAGTCGAACAGCGGGATAAACATTCAGTACTTC,CASSESNSGINIQYF
TRBV21-1,NA,TRBJ1-2,NA,TGTGCCAGCACTCAGGGGAAAGGAGGATATGGCTACACCTTC,CASTQGKGGYGYTF
TRBV11-3,NA,TRBJ2-1,NA,TGTGCCAGCAGCTTAGATCAGGGGGGCAGCGGGAGCTCCTACAATGAGCAGTTCTTC,CASSLDQGGSGSSYNEQFF
TRBV6-1,NA,TRBJ1-3,few,TGTGCCAGCAGTGAGGGCGGAGGTAGAAACACCATATATTTT,CASSEGGGRNTIYF
TRBV6-5,NA,TRBJ2-7,NA,TGTGCCAGCAGTTACTCGGCAGGGAAGTACGAGCAGTACTTC,CASSYSAGKYEQYF
TRBV6-5,NA,TRBJ1-1,once,TGTGCCAGCAGTCCTCCCGGGGGGGGGAACACTGAAGCTTTCTTT,CASSPPGGGNTEAFF
TRBV5-1,NA,TRBJ2-7,NA,TGCGCCAGCAGCTTGGAAACCCGACAGAACTTAAAATACGAGCAGTACTTC,CASSLETRQNLKYEQYF
TRBV9,NA,TRBJ1-2,few,TGTGCCAGCAGCGTAGGTGTGTCGGTTCTCTATGGCTACACCTTC,CASSVGVSVLYGYTF
TRBV30,TRBD1,TRBJ2-5,NA,TGTGCCTGGAGTGTACAGCAGGGGGCTCAAGAGACCCAGTACTTC,CAWSVQQGAQETQYF
TRBV9,TRBD2,TRBJ2-1,few,TGTGCCAGCAGCGTAGCGGGGGGGGACTACAATGAGCAGTTCTTC,CASSVAGGDYNEQFF
TRBV7-9,NA,TRBJ1-1,once,TGTGCCAGCAGCTTAGCAGGAGAGAGCCGAGCTTTCTTT,CASSLAGESRAFF
TRBV5-6,NA,TRBJ2-7,NA,TGTGCCAGCAGCTTGAGTACTCTCTCCTACGAGCAGTACTTC,CASSLSTLSYEQYF
TRBV18,TRBD1,TRBJ2-2,NA,TGTGCCAGTTCCTCCGGGACAGGCACCGGGGAGCTGTTTTTT,CASSSGTGTGELFF
TRBV7-9,TRBD2,TRBJ2-1,once,TGTGCACTACGGGGGGGCCTCCATGAGCAGTTCTTC,CALRGGLHEQFF
TRBV4-1,NA,TRBJ1-2,few,TGCGCCAGCAGCCAGAACCCCGCGGGGGGTGGCTACACCTTC,CASSQNPAGGGYTF
TRBV27,TRBD2,TRBJ2-1,few,TGTGCCAGCAGTCCATCCTTGCGGGAGGAAAACAATGAGCAGTTCTTC,CASSPSLREENNEQFF
TRBV7-9,TRBD2,TRBJ2-2,NA,TGTGCCAGCAGTTCACTAGCGGGAGGGCGTAGCGGGGAGCTGTTTTTT,CASSSLAGGRSGELFF
TRBV7-9,TRBD1,TRBJ1-1,NA,TGTGCCAGCAGCCCGGGGCAGGGGGCGGACACTGAAGCTTTCTTT,CASSPGQGADTEAFF
TRBV2,NA,TRBJ1-5,few,TGTGCCAGCAGTGTTGTTGGGGGGGGCAATCAGCCCCAGCATTTT,CASSVVGGGNQPQHF
TRBV21-1,NA,TRBJ1-5,once,TGTGCCAGCAGCACCCCAGGGGTAATGGGAAGCAATCAGCCCCAGCATTTT,CASSTPGVMGSNQPQHF
TRBV30,NA,TRBJ2-2,NA,TGTGCCTGGAGTGTACGCAGGGAAACCGGGGAGCTGTTTTTT,CAWSVRRETGELFF
TRBV11-2,TRBD1,TRBJ2-5,few,TGTGCCAGCAGCCCGGGACAGGGGGCGGAGACCCAGTACTTC,CASSPGQGAETQYF
TRBV5-1,NA,TRBJ1-2,NA,TGCGCCAGCAGCTTGATGCTGTCGGGGAACTATGGCTACACCTTC,CASSLMLSGNYGYTF
TRBV5-4,TRBD1,TRBJ2-3,NA,TGTGCCAGCAGCCAGGGACAGGTACGAGATACGCAGTATTTT,CASSQGQVRDTQYF
TRBV27,NA,TRBJ2-1,few,TGTGCCAGCAGTTTATCCACAGGGTCGTACAATGAGCAGTTCTTC,CASSLSTGSYNEQFF
TRBV7-3,NA,TRBJ2-7,NA,TGTGCCAGCAGCTTATATCGACAGGACGAGCAGTACTTC,CASSLYRQDEQYF
TRBV6-5,NA,TRBJ1-2,NA,TGTGCCAGCAGCCGGGGGAGTCCCGGGTATGGCTACACCTTC,CASSRGSPGYGYTF
TRBV11-2,TRBD1,TRBJ1-1,NA,TGTGCCAGCAGCTCACGGGACAGGGATCGATCAGGTGAAGCTTTCTTT,CASSSRDRDRSGEAFF
TRBV13,NA,TRBJ1-2,few,TGTGCCAGCAGCTTAGATGGGAGGGTGTCATATGGCTACACCTTC,CASSLDGRVSYGYTF